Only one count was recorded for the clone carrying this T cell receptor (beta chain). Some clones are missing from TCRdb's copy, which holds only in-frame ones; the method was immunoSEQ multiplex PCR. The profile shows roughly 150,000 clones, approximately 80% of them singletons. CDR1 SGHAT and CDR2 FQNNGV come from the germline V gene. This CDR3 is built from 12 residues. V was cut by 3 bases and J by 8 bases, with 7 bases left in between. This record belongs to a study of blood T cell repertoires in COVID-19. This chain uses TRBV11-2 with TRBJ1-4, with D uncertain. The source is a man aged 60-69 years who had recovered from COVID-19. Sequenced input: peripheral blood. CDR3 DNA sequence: TGTGCCAGCAGCTTCGGGTGGGAAAAACTGTTTTTT. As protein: CASSFGWEKLFF.